Below are 9 T cell receptor beta chains sequenced from a single sample in a study of patients and donors after allogeneic stem cell transplantation. Each CDR3 protein gets one entry after TCRdb re-called the RT-PCR reads with MiXCR. The data contain about 960,000 distinct CDR3 sequences, about a sixth of them singletons. The sequencing input was blood, either unsorted or a sorted T cell fraction (not recorded which). Receptors originate from a human donor who was either an allogeneic HSCT recipient or a stem cell or donor lymphocyte infusion donor (not recorded which). It is not recorded whose cells these are; they may come from a transplant donor.

The chain combines TRBV12-5 with TRBJ2-3, with TRBD2 matching 9 bases. Germline V gives CDR1 LGHNT, CDR2 FRNRAP. The length of the CDR3 is 15 residues. The V gene end was trimmed by 6 bases and the J gene end by 8 bases; junction bases not matched to a gene: 12. The CDR3 bases are TGTGCTAGTGGCCTCTCTAAAGCGGGAGGAGGTACGCAGTATTTT. This codes for CASGLSKAGGGTQYF.

The sample holds a few counts of this clonotype. The chain couples TRBV6-1 to TRBJ2-1; 15 bases are shared with TRBD2. With 8 bases clipped from V and 3 bases from J, the junction kept 11 bases outside the gene matches. This CDR3 is built from 18 residues. Germline loops: CDR1 MNHNS, CDR2 SASEGT. The CDR3 bases are TGTGCCAGCGCGTCGAGAAGGACTAGCGGGGGGGTCTACAATGAGCAGTTCTTC. Its protein product is CASASRRTSGGVYNEQFF.

J is TRBJ1-5 and V is TRBV5-1; D is undetermined. This CDR3 has 14 amino acids. V was trimmed by 0 bases and J by 2 bases, leaving 6 bases between them. The germline V gene has CDR1 SGHRS and CDR2 YFSETQ. The CDR3 nucleotides read TGCGCCAGCAGCTTGGTCCCCGGCAATCAGCCCCAGCATTTT. It specifies CASSLVPGNQPQHF.

This clonotype was counted ten times or more. The chain has TRBV12-3 or TRBV12-4 and TRBJ2-3; unclear D gene. The CDR3 runs 15 residues. V gave up 6 bases and J gave up 2 bases, with 15 bases separating them. CDR3 amino acids: CASSLTPQSTDTQYF. In DNA form, the CDR3 reads TGTGCCAGCAGCTTGACACCTCAGTCCACAGATACGCAGTATTTT.

The gene calls are TRBV12-5 and TRBJ2-1; TRBD1 agrees at 7 bases. Germline values: CDR1 LGHNT, CDR2 FRNRAP. Trimming cost V 5 bases and J 5 bases; bases outside gene matches: 3. This CDR3 spans 13 amino acids. CDR3 in amino acids: CASGPGTDNEQFF. Here the CDR3 DNA reads TGTGCTAGTGGTCCCGGGACAGACAATGAGCAGTTCTTC.

This clonotype was observed a handful of times. The rearrangement links TRBV20-1 to TRBJ1-2, with D hard to call. Germline lookup yields CDR1 DFQATT and CDR2 SNEGSKA (reference sequence). The CDR3 extends over 10 amino acids. V was clipped by 5 bases and J by 6 bases, with 7 bases between them. CDR3 region: CSAATDGYTF. The CDR3 DNA follows: TGCAGTGCTGCCACAGATGGCTACACCTTC.

This clonotype has only a few counts. The gene calls are TRBV20-1 and TRBJ1-1; the D gene is possibly TRBD1 (6 bases). CDR1 is DFQATT, CDR2 SNEGSKA, per germline (reference sequence). The CDR3 sequence is 14 residues long. V lost 0 bases, J lost 0 bases, and 8 bases lay in between. The CDR3 here is CSAREDSMNTEAFF. In DNA, the CDR3 is TGCAGTGCTAGAGAGGACAGCATGAACACTGAAGCTTTCTTT.

The chain combines TRBV28 with TRBJ2-2; 9 bases map to TRBD2. CDR3 size: 16 residues. Germline V lookup: CDR1 MDHEN, CDR2 SYDVKM. V shed 6 bases and J 1 base; nucleotides not matched to a gene: 6. The CDR3 protein is CASRALAGRNTGELFF. The CDR3 DNA follows: TGTGCCAGCAGAGCTCTAGCGGGGAGGAACACCGGGGAGCTGTTTTTT.

J is TRBJ1-3 and V is TRBV5-1; 7 nucleotides match TRBD1. Unmatched junction bases numbered 8, after V lost 4 bases and J lost 1 base. The germline V gene encodes CDR1 SGHRS and CDR2 YFSETQ. This CDR3 has 16 amino acids. CDR3 DNA sequence: TGCGCCAGCAGCCACCGGGACAGCCTATCTGGAAACACCATATATTTT. It translates to CASSHRDSLSGNTIYF. The variable domain in full, completed from reference TRBV5-1 and TRBJ1-3, reads KAGVTQTPRYLIKTRGQQVTLSCSPISGHRSVSWYQQTPGQGLQFLFEYFSETQRNKGNFPGRFSGRQFSNSRSEMNVSTLELGDSALYLCASSHRDSLSGNTIYFGEGSWLTVV.